Shown below are 26 T cell receptor beta chains from a single sample sequenced in a study of blood T cell repertoires in COVID-19. Profiling relied on immunoSEQ multiplex PCR, and the TCRdb table lists in-frame clones only, not all of them. The sample records 150,000 to 200,000 clones, roughly 87% being singletons. Material: PBMCs or T cells enriched from blood (not recorded which). The receptors derive from a woman in her forties or fifties who had recovered from COVID-19.

V usage is TRBV18 and J usage is TRBJ2-3, with 9 bases fitting TRBD1. Germline lookup yields CDR1 KGHSH and CDR2 LQKENI. The CDR3 is 14 residues long. With 4 bases clipped from V and 3 bases from J, the junction kept 2 bases outside the gene matches. For the CDR3, the DNA is TGTGCCAGCTCACGGGACAGGGTGACAGATACGCAGTATTTT. This translates into CASSRDRVTDTQYF.

CDR3 DNA: TGTGCCAGCAGCGGACGGGGTACGAGCCGTGATACGCAGTATTTT. Amino acids: CASSGRGTSRDTQYF. The rearrangement uses TRBV7-9 and TRBJ2-3; maybe TRBD2 (5 bases). Germline CDR1 reads SEHNR; CDR2 reads FQNEAQ (reference sequence). This CDR3 comprises 15 residues. Deletions cut 5 bases from V and 6 bases from J, with 18 bases between.

The chain employs TRBV7-9 and TRBJ2-7; 10 nucleotides agree with TRBD2. This CDR3 comprises 16 residues. Germline CDR1 is SEHNR and CDR2 is FQNEAQ (reference sequence). With V trimmed by 5 bases and J by 5 bases, 12 bases remained unmatched. CDR3 nucleotide sequence: TGTGCCAGCAGCCTTGCTAGCGGGAGAGGAAGCCACGAGCAGTACTTC. It specifies CASSLASGRGSHEQYF.

This chain uses TRBV2 with TRBJ2-6; unclear D gene. Germline V gene sequence: CDR1 SNHLY, CDR2 FYNNEI. Trimming pared 5 bases from V and 0 bases from J, leaving 8 bases between. This CDR3 is 15 amino acids long. This CDR3 reads CASSREASGANVLTF. CDR3 in DNA: TGTGCCAGCAGTCGAGAAGCCTCTGGGGCCAACGTCCTGACTTTC.

This rearrangement joins TRBV4-3 to TRBJ2-1; 7 bases line up with TRBD2. Germline CDR1 and CDR2: LGHNA and YSLEER. The CDR3 extends over 16 amino acids. V was clipped by 4 bases and J by 4 bases; unmatched bases: 10. The CDR3 DNA is TGCGCCAGCAGCCCTAAAGCGGGAAGACAGTACAATGAGCAGTTCTTC. Translation: CASSPKAGRQYNEQFF.

This chain uses TRBV7-3 with TRBJ1-5; D is undetermined. CDR3 size: 13 residues. The V end lost 2 bases, the J end lost 4 bases, and 6 bases lay between the germline ends. In germline, CDR1 is SGHTA, CDR2 FQGTGA. CDR3 loop: CASSLDGNQPQHF. CDR3 DNA sequence: TGTGCCAGCAGCTTAGACGGGAATCAGCCCCAGCATTTT. The whole variable domain, remainder taken from reference TRBV7-3 and TRBJ1-5, is GAGVSQTPSNKVTEKGKYVELRCDPISGHTALYWYRQSLGQGPEFLIYFQGTGAADDSGLPNDRFFAVRPEGSVSTLKIQRTERGDSAVYLCASSLDGNQPQHFGDGTRLSIL.

The count of this clone is one. The rearrangement uses TRBV11-2 and TRBJ1-2, with TRBD1 matching over 9 bases. Per germline, CDR1 SGHAT and CDR2 FQNNGV. V lost 5 bases to trimming and J lost 8 bases; unmatched junction nucleotides: 6. CDR3 length: 13 amino acids. The CDR3 sequence: CASSTRQGGGYTF. The CDR3 nucleotides are TGTGCCAGCAGCACAAGACAGGGGGGAGGCTACACCTTC.

This clone was observed a few times. This sequence joins TRBV28 and TRBJ1-2; TRBD1 agrees at 10 bases. In germline, CDR1 is MDHEN, CDR2 SYDVKM. V trimming: 3 bases; J trimming: 7 bases; junction bases outside the gene matches: 8. This CDR3 is built from 15 residues. In nucleotides, the CDR3 is TGTGCCAGCAGTTTTATAGGGACAGGGGTGAGTGGCTACACCTTC. This gives the protein CASSFIGTGVSGYTF.

The V and J genes are TRBV7-2 and TRBJ2-1; 14 bases map to TRBD2. V trimming: 0 bases; J trimming: 1 base; junction bases outside the gene matches: 11. The length of the CDR3 is 21 residues. CDR1 and CDR2 from the germline V gene are SGHTA and FQGNSA. The CDR3 DNA sequence: TGTGCCAGCAGCTTAGCGAATCCCGGGACTAGCGGGAGCTTTTCCTACAATGAGCAGTTCTTC. Translated, it gives CASSLANPGTSGSFSYNEQFF.

The gene calls are TRBV5-1 and TRBJ2-3; D might be TRBD2 (6 bases). This CDR3 has 16 residues. Between the trimmed V and J ends, which lost 0 bases and 6 bases, there was a span of 17 bases. Germline CDR1 and CDR2: SGHRS and YFSETQ. The CDR3 here is CASSLALTGVSDTQYF. Here the CDR3 DNA reads TGCGCCAGCAGCTTGGCCCTAACGGGAGTTTCGGATACGCAGTATTTT.

The chain has TRBV28 and TRBJ2-2, with D possibly being TRBD2 (6 bases). The germline gives CDR1 MDHEN, CDR2 SYDVKM. There are 14 residues in the CDR3. V was clipped by 3 bases and J by 7 bases, with 12 bases between them. The CDR3 nucleotides read TGTGCCAGCAGTTTGGCGGGATGGGGCGGGGAGCTGTTTTTT. Protein product: CASSLAGWGGELFF.

The chain joins TRBV11-2 to TRBJ2-1; a weak D match, TRBD2 (6 bases). The CDR3 extends over 15 amino acids. CDR1 and CDR2 from the germline V gene are SGHAT and FQNNGV. V lost 3 bases and J 6 bases, leaving 15 bases between the germline ends. The CDR3 nucleotides are TGTGCCAGCAGCTTTGGGGGGAGCGTTCTCAATGAGCAGTTCTTC. It translates to CASSFGGSVLNEQFF. The full variable domain, in which reference TRBV11-2 and TRBJ2-1 provide the parts outside the CDR3, is EAGVAQSPRYKIIEKRQSVAFWCNPISGHATLYWYQQILGQGPKLLIQFQNNGVVDDSQLPKDRFSAERLKGVDSTLKIQPAKLEDSAVYLCASSFGGSVLNEQFFGPGTRLTVL.

This clone came up once. Additional DNA sequences in this sample encode the identical CDR3. The chain is built from TRBV10-2 and TRBJ1-1; a possible D gene is TRBD1 (5 bases). Germline lookup yields CDR1 WSHSY and CDR2 SAAADI. CDR3 size: 13 residues. V was clipped by 2 bases and J by 4 bases, with 8 bases between them. The CDR3: CASSEAGVTEAFF. CDR3 nucleotides: TGCGCCAGCAGTGAGGCGGGGGTCACTGAAGCTTTCTTT.

The rearrangement links TRBV28 to TRBJ2-3, with 7 bases matching TRBD1. This CDR3 spans 16 amino acids. The trim removed 2 bases at V and 6 bases at J, leaving 11 bases unmatched. The V gene's germline CDR1 is MDHEN and CDR2 SYDVKM. In nucleotides, the CDR3 is TGTGCCAGCAGTTTACCAAAGACAGGGCCTAGGGATACGCAGTATTTT. Protein product: CASSLPKTGPRDTQYF.

V and J are TRBV20-1 and TRBJ2-5, with 13 bases lining up with TRBD2. The germline V gene has CDR1 DFQATT and CDR2 SNEGSKA (reference sequence). J lost 5 bases, V lost 3 bases, and 9 bases had no gene match. CDR3 length: 16 amino acids. The CDR3: CSASKSTSGRQETQYF. The CDR3 DNA follows: TGCAGTGCTAGTAAGTCGACTAGCGGGAGGCAGGAGACCCAGTACTTC.

V usage is TRBV5-1 and J usage is TRBJ2-7; TRBD1 aligns across 7 bases. The CDR3 has 14 amino acids. Germline V lookup: CDR1 SGHRS, CDR2 YFSETQ. The junction had 4 bases not matched to a gene; V was cut back by 4 bases and J by 0 bases. The CDR3 coding sequence is TGCGCCAGCAGCAGTTACAGGGGCTCCTACGAGCAGTACTTC. It specifies CASSSYRGSYEQYF.

This chain uses TRBV9 with TRBJ1-4, with D possibly being TRBD1 (5 bases). Germline V gene lookup returns CDR1 SGDLS and CDR2 YYNGEE. This CDR3 contains 15 residues. Trimming left V 1 base short and J 8 bases short, with 15 bases between. The DNA of the CDR3 is TGTGCCAGCAGCGTACAGGGAGGCGTTTGGGAAAAACTGTTTTTT. Amino acid sequence: CASSVQGGVWEKLFF.

The chain links TRBV4-3 to TRBJ1-4; no definite D call. Germline V lookup: CDR1 LGHNA, CDR2 YSLEER. The CDR3 length is 14 residues. Trimming took off 1 base at V and 6 bases at J, with 9 bases between the two ends. The CDR3 sequence: CASSQGREYEKLFF. The CDR3 DNA sequence: TGCGCCAGCAGCCAAGGCCGAGAATATGAAAAACTGTTTTTT.

The V and J genes are TRBV7-9 and TRBJ1-1, with 7 bases fitting TRBD1. The CDR3 is 16 residues long. V was clipped by 5 bases and J by 5 bases; unmatched bases: 14. Germline V gene sequence: CDR1 SEHNR, CDR2 FQNEAQ (reference sequence). CDR3 in amino acids: CASSLYGEGARTEAFF. The CDR3 coding sequence is TGTGCCAGCAGCCTGTACGGTGAGGGGGCTCGGACTGAAGCTTTCTTT.

CDR3 protein: CASSLRTRNTEAFF. In DNA form, the CDR3 reads TGTGCCAGCAGCTTACGGACAAGGAACACTGAAGCTTTCTTT. The rearrangement joins TRBV11-3 to TRBJ1-1, with a possible D match to TRBD1 (5 bases). This CDR3 is 14 amino acids long. The V end lost 2 bases, the J end lost 1 base, and 8 bases lay between the germline ends. Per germline, CDR1 SGHNT and CDR2 YENEEA.

The chain employs TRBV5-1 and TRBJ1-1; 7 nucleotides match TRBD1. V was pared by 0 bases and J by 0 bases, with 2 bases of the junction left unmatched. The CDR3 spans 15 residues. CDR1 is SGHRS, CDR2 YFSETQ, per germline. CDR3 sequence reads: CASSLDGTVNTEAFF. The CDR3 nucleotides read TGCGCCAGCAGCTTGGATGGGACAGTGAACACTGAAGCTTTCTTT.

The chain joins TRBV19 to TRBJ2-2, with 12 bases that match TRBD2. The CDR3 is made up of 19 amino acids. Trimming at V came to 3 bases and at J to 2 bases, leaving 10 bases not matched to a gene. Germline CDR1 LNHDA, CDR2 SQIVND (reference sequence). The CDR3 loop reads CASSIWTSGITVNTGELFF. CDR3 in DNA: TGTGCCAGTAGTATCTGGACTAGCGGGATCACTGTCAACACCGGGGAGCTGTTTTTT.

V gene TRBV28 combines with J gene TRBJ2-7; 7 positions agree with TRBD1. There are 15 residues in the CDR3. V dropped 5 bases and J dropped 0; count of bases not matched to a gene: 7. CDR1 is MDHEN, CDR2 SYDVKM, per germline. CDR3 nucleotides: TGTGCCAGCAGTACTAGACAGGGAACCTCCTACGAGCAGTACTTC. Its translation: CASSTRQGTSYEQYF. Full variable domain (outside the CDR3, taken from reference TRBV28 and TRBJ2-7): DVKVTQSSRYLVKRTGEKVFLECVQDMDHENMFWYRQDPGLGLRLIYFSYDVKMKEKGDIPEGYSVSREKKERFSLILESASTNQTSMYLCASSTRQGTSYEQYFGPGTRLTVT.

This clone was picked up one time. The genes are TRBV11-3 and TRBJ2-2, with D possibly matching TRBD2 (5 bases). Trimming cost V 5 bases and J 2 bases, with 15 bases left between them. The CDR3 runs to 16 residues. Germline values: CDR1 SGHNT, CDR2 YENEEA. The CDR3, as DNA: TGTGCCAGCAGCGCGCGGGTAGGGATAAACACCGGGGAGCTGTTTTTT. It translates to CASSARVGINTGELFF.

The chain carries TRBV28 and TRBJ2-7, with 11 bases that match TRBD1. This CDR3 contains 15 residues. V lost 3 bases, J lost 5 bases, and 6 bases stayed unmatched. The germline gives CDR1 MDHEN, CDR2 SYDVKM. CDR3 residues: CASSLAGQGADEQYF. CDR3 nucleotides: TGTGCCAGCAGTTTGGCCGGACAGGGGGCGGACGAGCAGTACTTC.

The V and J genes are TRBV12-3 or TRBV12-4 and TRBJ1-6, with D perhaps matching TRBD1 (6 bases). V was trimmed by 4 bases and J by 13 bases, leaving 11 bases between them. The CDR3 sequence is 12 residues long. The CDR3 region has the DNA TGTGCCAGCAGTTGGCAGGGGCGGCCCCTCCACTTT. Translated: CASSWQGRPLHF.